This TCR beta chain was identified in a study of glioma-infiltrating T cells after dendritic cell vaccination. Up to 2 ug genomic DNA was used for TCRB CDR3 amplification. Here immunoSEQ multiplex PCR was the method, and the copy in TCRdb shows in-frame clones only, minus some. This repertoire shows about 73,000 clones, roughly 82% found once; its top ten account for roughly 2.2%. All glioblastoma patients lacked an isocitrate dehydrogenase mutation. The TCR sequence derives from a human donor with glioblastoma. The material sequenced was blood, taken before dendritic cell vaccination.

The CDR3: CASSWRALNEKLFF. The CDR3 nucleotides read TGTGCCAGCAGCTGGAGGGCCCTTAATGAAAAACTGTTTTTT. The gene calls are TRBV27 and TRBJ1-4, with D unclear. V lost 6 bases and J 4 bases, leaving 12 bases between the germline ends. Germline V gene data show CDR1 as MNHEY and CDR2 as SMNVEV (reference sequence). The CDR3 runs to 14 residues.